This T cell receptor beta chain stems from a study of T cells expressing NK-cell markers. Study overall: Beta-chain profiling covered CD3+CD56+NKG2C+, CD3+CD56+NKG2C- and CD3+CD56-NKG2C+ sorted subsets. HCMV seropositivity marked seven of the eight sequenced donors; one was seronegative. Overall study findings and caveats: Of the CD8+ T cell pool in more than 5 donors, roughly 1.0-8% was accounted for by dominant NKG2C+ clonotypes.

5'RACE template switching with UMIs produced the TCR beta cDNA. TCRdb reprocessed the 5' RACE reads, keeping one entry per CDR3 protein, no DNA. Reported are over 350,000 distinct CDR3 sequences; the ten largest clones contain around 10%. Details on this clonotype: The target antigen is unknown.

Germline V gene sequence: CDR1 SGDLS, CDR2 YYNGEE. This CDR3 is built from 19 residues. V usage is TRBV9 and J usage is TRBJ2-3; TCRdb picks TRBD2, but there is no DNA to check that call. Input material: blood T cells: a sorted CD56 or NKG2C T cell subset, CD4+ or CD8+ T cells, or bulk PBMC T cells (not recorded which). The TCR comes from a woman between 45 and 60 years old in good health. CDR3 in amino acids: CASSAPGTSGNLVTDTQYF.